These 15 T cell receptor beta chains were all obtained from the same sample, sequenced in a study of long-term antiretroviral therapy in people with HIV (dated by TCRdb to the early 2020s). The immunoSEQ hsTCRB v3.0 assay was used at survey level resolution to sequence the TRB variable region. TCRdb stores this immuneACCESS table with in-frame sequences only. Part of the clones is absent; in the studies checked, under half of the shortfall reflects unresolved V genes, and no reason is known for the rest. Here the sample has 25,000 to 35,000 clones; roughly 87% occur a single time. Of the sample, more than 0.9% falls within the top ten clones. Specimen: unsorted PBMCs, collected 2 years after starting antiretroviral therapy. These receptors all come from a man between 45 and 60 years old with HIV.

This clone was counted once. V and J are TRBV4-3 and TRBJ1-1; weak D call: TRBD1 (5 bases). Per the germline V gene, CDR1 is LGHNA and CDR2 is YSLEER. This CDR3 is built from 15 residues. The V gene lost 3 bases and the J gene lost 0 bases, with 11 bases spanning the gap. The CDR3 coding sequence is TGCGCCAGCAGCCAGGATTGGGGCGTGAACACTGAAGCTTTCTTT. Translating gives CASSQDWGVNTEAFF.

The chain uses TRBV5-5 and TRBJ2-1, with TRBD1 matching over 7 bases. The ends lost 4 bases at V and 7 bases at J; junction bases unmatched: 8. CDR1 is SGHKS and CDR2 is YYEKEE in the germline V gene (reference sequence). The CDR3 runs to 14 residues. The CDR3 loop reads CASSHPTGLNEQFF. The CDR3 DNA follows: TGTGCCAGCAGCCATCCGACAGGGCTTAATGAGCAGTTCTTC.

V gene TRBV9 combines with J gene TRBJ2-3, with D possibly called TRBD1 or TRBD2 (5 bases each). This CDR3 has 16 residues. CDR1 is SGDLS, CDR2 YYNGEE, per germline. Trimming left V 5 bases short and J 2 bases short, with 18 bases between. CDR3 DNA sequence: TGTGCCAGCAGTGGGGTTGGGGGAGCGTCCACAGATACGCAGTATTTT. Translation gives CASSGVGGASTDTQYF.

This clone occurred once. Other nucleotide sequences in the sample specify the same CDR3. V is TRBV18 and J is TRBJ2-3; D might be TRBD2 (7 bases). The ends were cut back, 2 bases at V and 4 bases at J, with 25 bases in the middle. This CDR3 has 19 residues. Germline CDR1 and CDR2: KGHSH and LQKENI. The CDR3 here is CASSPTFSPSGGAPDTQYF. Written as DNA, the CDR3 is TGTGCCAGCTCACCAACTTTCTCACCAAGTGGGGGGGCCCCAGATACGCAGTATTTT.

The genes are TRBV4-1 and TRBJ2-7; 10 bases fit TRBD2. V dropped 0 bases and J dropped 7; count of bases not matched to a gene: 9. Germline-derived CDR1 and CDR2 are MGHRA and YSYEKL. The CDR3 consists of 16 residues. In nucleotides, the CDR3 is TGCGCCAGCAGCCAAGATATCCTAGCGGGAGCCCGAGAGCAGTACTTC. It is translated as CASSQDILAGAREQYF.

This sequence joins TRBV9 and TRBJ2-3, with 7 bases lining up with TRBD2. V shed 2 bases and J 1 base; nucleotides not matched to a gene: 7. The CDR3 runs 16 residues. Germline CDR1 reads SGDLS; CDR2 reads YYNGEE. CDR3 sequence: CASSVPTREGTDTQYF. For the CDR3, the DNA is TGTGCCAGCAGCGTCCCAACACGGGAGGGCACAGATACGCAGTATTTT.

The CDR3 protein is CSVVVAGGLGFF. The CDR3, as DNA: TGCAGCGTTGTGGTTGCAGGGGGCTTAGGGTTTTTT. The chain recombines TRBV29-1 with TRBJ1-4; 8 nucleotides agree with TRBD1. This CDR3 contains 12 residues. Germline loops: CDR1 SQVTM, CDR2 ANQGSEA. V lost 4 bases and J lost 16; bases outside the gene matches: 11.

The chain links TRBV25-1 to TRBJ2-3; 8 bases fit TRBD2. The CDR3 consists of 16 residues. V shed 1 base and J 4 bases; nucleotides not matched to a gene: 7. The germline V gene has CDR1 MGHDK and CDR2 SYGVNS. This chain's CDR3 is CASSESSGSRADTQYF. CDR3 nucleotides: TGTGCCAGCAGTGAATCCAGCGGGAGTAGGGCAGATACGCAGTATTTT.

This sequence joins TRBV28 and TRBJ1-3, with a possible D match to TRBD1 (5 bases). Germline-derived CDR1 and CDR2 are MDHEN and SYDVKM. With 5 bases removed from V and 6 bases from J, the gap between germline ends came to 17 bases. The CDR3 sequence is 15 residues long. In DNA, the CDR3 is TGTGCCAGCAGTACTAAAGGGGAAGTAGCAAACACCATATATTTT. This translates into CASSTKGEVANTIYF.

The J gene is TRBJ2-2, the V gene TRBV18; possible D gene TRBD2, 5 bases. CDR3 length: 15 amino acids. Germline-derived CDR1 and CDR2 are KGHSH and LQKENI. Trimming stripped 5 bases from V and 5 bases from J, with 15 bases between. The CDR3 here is CASSSSGGGTGELFF. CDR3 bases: TGTGCCAGCTCATCATCAGGAGGAGGAACCGGGGAGCTGTTTTTT.

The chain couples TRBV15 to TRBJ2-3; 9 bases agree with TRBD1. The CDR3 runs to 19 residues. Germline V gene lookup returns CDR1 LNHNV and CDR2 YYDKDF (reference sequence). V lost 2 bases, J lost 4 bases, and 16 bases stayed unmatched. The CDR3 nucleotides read TGTGCCACCAGCAGAAGTCTAGAACTGACAGGGGGAGGCCCAGATACGCAGTATTTT. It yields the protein CATSRSLELTGGGPDTQYF.

The DNA for the CDR3 is TGTGCCAGCAGTCTCGATCAGCGGGAGAGGGACGAGCAGTACTTC. This gives the protein CASSLDQRERDEQYF. The V and J genes are TRBV28 and TRBJ2-7; 8 bases align to TRBD2. Germline V gene data show CDR1 as MDHEN and CDR2 as SYDVKM. V shed 5 bases, J shed 5 bases, and the junction held 11 bases outside the gene matches. This CDR3 comprises 15 residues. Drawing the rest from reference TRBV28 and TRBJ2-7, the complete variable domain is DVKVTQSSRYLVKRTGEKVFLECVQDMDHENMFWYRQDPGLGLRLIYFSYDVKMKEKGDIPEGYSVSREKKERFSLILESASTNQTSMYLCASSLDQRERDEQYFGPGTRLTVT.

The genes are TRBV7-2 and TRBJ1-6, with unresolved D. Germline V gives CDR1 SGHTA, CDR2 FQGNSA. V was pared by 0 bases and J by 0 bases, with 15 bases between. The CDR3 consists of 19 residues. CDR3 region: CASSLARGGRISYNSPLHF. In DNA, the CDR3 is TGTGCCAGCAGCTTAGCGCGTGGAGGACGGATCTCCTATAATTCACCCCTCCACTTT.

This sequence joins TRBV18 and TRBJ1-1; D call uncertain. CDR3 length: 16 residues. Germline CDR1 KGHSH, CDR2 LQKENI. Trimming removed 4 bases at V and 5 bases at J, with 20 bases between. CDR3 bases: TGTGCCAGCTCACGCTCTACGGGAAGGGATAGTACTGAAGCTTTCTTT. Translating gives CASSRSTGRDSTEAFF.

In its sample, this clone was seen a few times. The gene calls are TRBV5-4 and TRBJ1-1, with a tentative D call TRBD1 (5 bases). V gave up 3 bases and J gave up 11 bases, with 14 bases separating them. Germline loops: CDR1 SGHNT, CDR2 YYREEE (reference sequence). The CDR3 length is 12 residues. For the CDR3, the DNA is TGTGCCAGCAGCTCATCCCAGGGTAAGGCTTTCTTT. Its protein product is CASSSSQGKAFF.